These 28 T cell receptor beta chains share one sample of origin, sequenced in a study of T cell repertoires in aging, cancer and after chemotherapy. Amplification of TCR beta used genomic DNA extracted from peripheral blood. TRB rearrangements spanning V, D and J were amplified using mixed TRB-A/B primers. Via MiXCR, TCRdb re-called the multiplex PCR reads, giving one row per CDR3 protein. The sample has about 2,500 distinct CDR3 sequences; about a quarter are singletons. Material: blood. Receptor source: a human donor in good health.

The J gene is TRBJ2-3, the V gene TRBV28, with TRBD2 matching 10 bases. The CDR3 sequence is 14 residues long. Germline lookup yields CDR1 MDHEN and CDR2 SYDVKM. Trimming cost V 5 bases and J 6 bases; bases outside gene matches: 5. This CDR3 reads CASSPGLALDTQYF. CDR3 in DNA: TGTGCCAGCAGTCCGGGACTAGCGCTTGATACGCAGTATTTT.

As for this clonotype: This could be a read error, since a much larger clone is one nucleotide away. The rearrangement uses TRBV7-9 and TRBJ2-2; 9 bases align to TRBD2. Trimming took 2 bases from V and 4 from J; bases not matched to a gene: 11. This CDR3 comprises 18 residues. Germline CDR1 SEHNR, CDR2 FQNEAQ (reference sequence). The CDR3 reads CASSLPISAGGRTGELFF. The CDR3 DNA reads as TGTGCCAGCAGCTTACCTATATCAGCGGGGGGCCGCACCGGGGAGCTGTTTTTT.

This clonotype is medium-sized within its sample. The CDR3 spells CSVVLQTGGGTEAFF. The CDR3 DNA is TGCAGCGTTGTGCTCCAGACGGGGGGCGGCACTGAAGCTTTCTTT. This chain connects TRBV29-1 to TRBJ1-1, with D perhaps matching TRBD1 (6 bases). Trimming left V 4 bases short and J 4 bases short, with 19 bases between. The CDR3 runs to 15 residues. Germline V gene lookup returns CDR1 SQVTM and CDR2 ANQGSEA.

The chain uses TRBV4-1 and TRBJ1-1, with TRBD1 matching over 8 bases. CDR3 length: 15 amino acids. J was trimmed by 2 bases and V by 3 bases; bases with no gene match: 5. The germline V gene has CDR1 MGHRA and CDR2 YSYEKL. The CDR3 here is CASSHGGTGNTEAFF. The CDR3 DNA follows: TGCGCCAGCAGCCACGGTGGGACAGGAAACACTGAAGCTTTCTTT.

This clonotype is medium-sized in the sample. In DNA form, the CDR3 reads TGTGCCAGCAGCTTTGGACCACATCAGCAAGAGACCCAGTACTTC. It encodes CASSFGPHQQETQYF. V usage is TRBV5-6 and J usage is TRBJ2-5; D not resolved. The V end was cut by 2 bases, the J end by 2 bases, with 13 bases between. This CDR3 is 15 amino acids long. Per germline, CDR1 SGHDT and CDR2 YYEEEE.

This clonotype is categorized as medium-sized. The chain carries TRBV6-1 and TRBJ2-7; 10 nucleotides agree with TRBD1. Looked up from germline, CDR1 is MNHNS and CDR2 is SASEGT. The CDR3 runs to 14 residues. V lost 7 bases to trimming and J lost 4 bases; unmatched junction nucleotides: 7. CDR3 nucleotides: TGTGCCAGCACCCAGACAGGGGGCGAGTACGAGCAGTACTTC. It encodes CASTQTGGEYEQYF.

This clonotype was recorded only once. The chain employs TRBV20-1 and TRBJ1-2, with 8 bases aligning to TRBD1. The CDR3 totals 15 residues. The J segment lost 0 bases and the V segment lost 3 bases, leaving 6 bases of the junction unmatched. Germline V CDR1 and CDR2: DFQATT, SNEGSKA (reference sequence). DNA of the CDR3: TGCAGTGCTAGCCGGACAGGGACGACTAACTATGGCTACACCTTC. Translated, it gives CSASRTGTTNYGYTF.

This clonotype was detected only a few times. The V gene is TRBV5-4, the J gene TRBJ2-5, with D perhaps being TRBD1 or TRBD2 (6 bases each). CDR3 length: 15 residues. Trimming left V 4 bases short and J 5 bases short, with 18 bases between. Germline V gene lookup returns CDR1 SGHNT and CDR2 YYREEE (reference sequence). The CDR3 region has the DNA TGTGCCAGCAGCCCCGGGGGACACCAGGACGAGACCCAGTACTTC. This encodes CASSPGGHQDETQYF.

By its share, this clonotype is medium-sized (0.01 to 0.1%). The chain joins TRBV20-1 to TRBJ2-1; tentative D call: TRBD2 (7 bases). V was clipped by 0 bases and J by 8 bases, with 17 bases between them. The germline V gene encodes CDR1 DFQATT and CDR2 SNEGSKA (reference sequence). This CDR3 contains 15 residues. The CDR3 spells CSARDQGGVWDEQFF. The CDR3 region has the DNA TGCAGTGCTAGAGATCAAGGGGGGGTTTGGGATGAGCAGTTCTTC.

V and J are TRBV6-1 and TRBJ2-6; D call uncertain. V was shortened by 5 bases and J by 3 bases, with 11 bases between the two germline ends. Germline assignment: CDR1 MNHNS and CDR2 SASEGT. This CDR3 is 15 amino acids long. The CDR3 DNA reads as TGTGCCAGCAGTCCCGACGGGTTTGGGGCCAACGTCCTGACTTTC. Its translation is CASSPDGFGANVLTF.

The V and J genes are TRBV7-6 and TRBJ1-6; D is undetermined. Looked up from germline, CDR1 is SGHVS and CDR2 is FNYEAQ. This CDR3 region has 14 residues. V was pared by 4 bases and J by 9 bases, with 13 bases between. The DNA of the CDR3 is TGTGCCAGCAGCTCGCGCCCAGAGGGTTCACCCCTCCACTTT. Protein product: CASSSRPEGSPLHF.

There are a few counts of this clonotype. The V gene is TRBV5-1, the J gene TRBJ1-1; unclear D gene. V lost 2 bases and J lost 1, with 6 bases in between. Germline CDR1 and CDR2: SGHRS and YFSETQ. CDR3 length equals 13 residues. The DNA for the CDR3 is TGCGCCAGCAGCTTTCTACAGAACACTGAAGCTTTCTTT. As protein: CASSFLQNTEAFF.

This clonotype has just a few counts. The chain is built from TRBV5-6 and TRBJ1-2, with D unclear. The CDR3 spans 14 residues. V lost 6 bases and J lost 2, with 14 bases in between. CDR1 and CDR2 (germline): SGHDT, YYEEEE. The CDR3 DNA reads TGTGCCAGCAACGAGGTCGGGGAGAACTATGGCTACACCTTC. It yields the protein CASNEVGENYGYTF.

This clonotype was found a few times. The V and J genes are TRBV7-3 and TRBJ2-7, with TRBD1 matching 7 bases. J gave up 4 bases and V 1 base, and 10 bases lay outside the gene matches. This CDR3 spans 16 amino acids. Germline CDR1 SGHTA, CDR2 FQGTGA. CDR3 nucleotide sequence: TGTGCCAGCAGCTTAAAAGGGGGCCCTCCCTTTTACGAGCAGTACTTC. It encodes CASSLKGGPPFYEQYF.

This clonotype rates as medium-sized. The CDR3, as DNA: TGTGCCAGCAGCTTAAAGTTTCGCGGGAGACTCACAGATACGCAGTATTTT. As protein: CASSLKFRGRLTDTQYF. The rearrangement links TRBV11-2 to TRBJ2-3; TRBD2 agrees at 7 bases. Trimming cost V 2 bases and J 2 bases; bases outside gene matches: 10. The CDR3 totals 17 residues. CDR1 and CDR2 (germline): SGHAT, FQNNGV.

The chain links TRBV20-1 to TRBJ2-7; a possible D gene is TRBD2 (5 bases). Germline loops: CDR1 DFQATT, CDR2 SNEGSKA (reference sequence). V lost 3 bases, J lost 4 bases, and 7 bases lay in between. CDR3 size: 11 residues. This CDR3 reads CSAREVYEQYF. The CDR3 nucleotides are TGCAGTGCTAGGGAGGTTTACGAGCAGTACTTC.

This clonotype was picked up a small number of times. V is TRBV18 and J is TRBJ1-5; D perhaps matches TRBD1 (5 bases). CDR1 is KGHSH and CDR2 is LQKENI in the germline V gene. CDR3 length: 12 amino acids. The V end lost 2 bases, the J end lost 9 bases, and 8 bases lay between the germline ends. The CDR3 DNA follows: TGTGCCAGCTCACCAATGGGGGGGCCCCAGCATTTT. Encoded protein: CASSPMGGPQHF.

The chain combines TRBV15 with TRBJ2-1; a possible D gene is TRBD1 (6 bases). V was shortened by 2 bases and J by 4 bases, with 18 bases between the two germline ends. This CDR3 contains 17 residues. The germline gives CDR1 LNHNV, CDR2 YYDKDF (reference sequence). The CDR3 sequence: CATSRSTMQGSYNEQFF. The DNA for the CDR3 is TGTGCCACCAGCAGATCCACGATGCAGGGGAGTTACAATGAGCAGTTCTTC.

Judged by abundance, this clonotype is medium-sized. V is TRBV15 and J is TRBJ2-1; 12 bases match TRBD2. This CDR3 has 17 amino acids. CDR1 and CDR2 (germline): LNHNV, YYDKDF (reference sequence). The V gene end was trimmed by 3 bases and the J gene end by 5 bases; junction bases not matched to a gene: 8. CDR3 DNA: TGTGCCACCAGCAGCCTAGCGGGGGGGCTGAGAGACAATGAGCAGTTCTTC. Protein sequence: CATSSLAGGLRDNEQFF.

By its share, this clonotype is medium-sized. This sequence joins TRBV27 and TRBJ1-6, with D maybe TRBD1 (6 bases). Per germline, CDR1 MNHEY and CDR2 SMNVEV (reference sequence). V lost 6 bases, J lost 7 bases, and 13 bases lay in between. The CDR3 is 14 amino acids. CDR3 sequence: CASRRQGWNSPLHF. DNA of the CDR3: TGTGCCAGCAGGCGTCAGGGGTGGAATTCACCCCTCCACTTT.

By frequency in the sample, this clonotype is large. The genes are TRBV11-2 and TRBJ2-3; 11 nucleotides align to TRBD2. V trimming: 3 bases; J trimming: 2 bases; junction bases outside the gene matches: 7. The V gene's germline CDR1 is SGHAT and CDR2 FQNNGV. The CDR3 runs 17 residues. The CDR3 loop reads CASSFRGLAGTTDTQYF. The DNA of the CDR3 is TGTGCCAGCAGCTTCCGCGGACTAGCGGGTACCACAGATACGCAGTATTTT.

To note about this clonotype: A much larger clone differs by one base, so this may be a read error. The CDR3 region has the DNA TGCAGTGCTCAGGCGGGGGGGCCGGTAGATACGCAGTATTTT. Translating gives CSAQAGGPVDTQYF. V and J are TRBV20-1 and TRBJ2-3, with 9 bases lining up with TRBD2. The CDR3 consists of 14 residues. The V gene end was trimmed by 5 bases and the J gene end by 5 bases; junction bases not matched to a gene: 8. Per germline, CDR1 DFQATT and CDR2 SNEGSKA (reference sequence).

The rearrangement uses TRBV27 and TRBJ1-2; D ambiguous. Trimming removed 6 bases at V and 4 bases at J, with 12 bases between. Germline lookup yields CDR1 MNHEY and CDR2 SMNVEV (reference sequence). The CDR3 spans 13 residues. DNA for the CDR3: TGTGCCAGCAGGGGCCTGGGATCCTATGGCTACACCTTC. This encodes CASRGLGSYGYTF.

In its sample, this clonotype ranks as medium-sized (0.01 to 0.1%). CDR3 sequence (DNA): TGCAGTGCCACCCCTGCGGTCGGGGAGACCCAGTACTTC. This codes for CSATPAVGETQYF. The chain couples TRBV20-1 to TRBJ2-5; D is unresolved. Germline V lookup: CDR1 DFQATT, CDR2 SNEGSKA (reference sequence). V lost 6 bases, J lost 5 bases, and 16 bases lay in between. CDR3 length: 13 residues.

This clonotype is labeled as medium-sized (0.01 to 0.1%). V is TRBV6-2 or TRBV6-3 and J is TRBJ2-1; 8 positions agree with TRBD2. Germline V gene data show CDR1 as MNHEY and CDR2 as SVGEGT. The CDR3 is 11 amino acids. After removal of 10 bases from V and 12 bases from J, the junction contained 8 bases not matched to a gene. In DNA, the CDR3 is TGTGCCACTGGGGTCGCGGGGGGGCAGTTCTTC. It translates to CATGVAGGQFF.

The chain uses TRBV27 and TRBJ1-1; 8 bases fit TRBD1. This CDR3 has 15 amino acids. With V trimmed by 3 bases and J by 2 bases, 5 bases remained unmatched. Germline CDR1 is MNHEY and CDR2 is SMNVEV (reference sequence). The CDR3 DNA sequence: TGTGCCAGCAGTTTGGACAGGGACTTTAACACTGAAGCTTTCTTT. It specifies CASSLDRDFNTEAFF.

By share, this clonotype counts as medium-sized. The genes are TRBV30 and TRBJ1-1; D may be TRBD1 (6 bases). Germline-derived CDR1 and CDR2 are GTSNPN and SVGIG (reference sequence). CDR3 length: 16 residues. Deletions cut 4 bases from V and 3 bases from J, with 21 bases between. The chain's CDR3 is CAWKRGILRGDTEAFF. In DNA, the CDR3 is TGTGCCTGGAAAAGGGGGATCCTTCGGGGAGACACTGAAGCTTTCTTT. Full variable domain (rest looked up from reference TRBV30 and TRBJ1-1): SQTIHQWPATLVQPVGSPLSLECTVEGTSNPNLYWYRQAAGRGLQLLFYSVGIGQISSEVPQNLSASRPQDRQFILSSKKLLLSDSGFYLCAWKRGILRGDTEAFFGQGTRLTVV.

In this sample, this clonotype is medium-sized. V is TRBV24-1 and J is TRBJ2-1, with D unclear. V was clipped by 4 bases and J by 5 bases, with 8 bases between them. CDR1 and CDR2 from the germline V gene are KGHDR and SFDVKD. The CDR3 runs to 13 residues. The CDR3 DNA is TGTGCCACCAGTGACCTGGACCACAATGAGCAGTTCTTC. Its translation: CATSDLDHNEQFF.